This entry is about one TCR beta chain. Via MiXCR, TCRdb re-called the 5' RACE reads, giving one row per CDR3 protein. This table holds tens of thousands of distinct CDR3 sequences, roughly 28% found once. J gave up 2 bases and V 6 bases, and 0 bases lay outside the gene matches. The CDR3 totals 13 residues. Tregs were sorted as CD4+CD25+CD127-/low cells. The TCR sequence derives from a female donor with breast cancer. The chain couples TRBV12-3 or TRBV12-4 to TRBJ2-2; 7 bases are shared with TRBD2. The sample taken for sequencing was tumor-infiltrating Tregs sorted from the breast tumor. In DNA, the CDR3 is TGTGCCAGCAGGACTAGCAACACCGGGGAGCTGTTTTTT. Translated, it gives CASRTSNTGELFF.